This is a list of T cell receptor beta chains from one sample in a study of CD8 T cells in ankylosing spondylitis. TCRdb re-called the 5' RACE reads with MiXCR, one entry per CDR3 protein. This table holds about 30,000 distinct CDR3 sequences, 4.5% to 5.5% found once. Sequenced material: blood, either unsorted or a sorted T cell fraction (not recorded which). All receptors come from a female donor with ankylosing spondylitis or in good health (not recorded which). CDR3s include the opening cysteine and the closing phenylalanine or tryptophan. D genes are given only for firm matches. Expanded clones get a size class; other rows say once, few or many, or leave the size out.

J	size	V	D	DNA	CDR3
TRBJ2-5	many	TRBV9	NA	TGTGCCAGCAGCGTCAGTACACATGCCTCTGGAGAGACCCAGTACTTC	CASSVSTHASGETQYF
TRBJ2-7	NA	TRBV9	NA	TGTGCCAGCAGCGTAGAGGGTTTCGGCGAGCAGTACTTC	CASSVEGFGEQYF
TRBJ2-5	many	TRBV9	TRBD2	TGTGCCAGCAGCGCGAGCGGGGGGCCCCAAGAGACCCAGTACTTC	CASSASGGPQETQYF
TRBJ2-1	NA	TRBV9	NA	TGTGCCAGCAGCGGCCGGACAGCCTTTATCAATGAGCAGTTCTTC	CASSGRTAFINEQFF
TRBJ1-4	many	TRBV9	NA	TGTGCCAGCAGCGCGGACTCGGGTAATGAAAAACTGTTTTTT	CASSADSGNEKLFF
TRBJ2-5	many	TRBV9	TRBD2	TGTGCCAGCAGCGTCCGCGGGGGAACGCAAGAGACCCAGTACTTC	CASSVRGGTQETQYF
TRBJ2-6	many	TRBV9	NA	TGTGCCAGCAGCCCTGGCGGGGCCAACGTCCTGACTTTC	CASSPGGANVLTF
TRBJ2-3	many	TRBV9	NA	TGTGCCAGCAGCGTAATAGCGGCCCCCACAGATACGCAGTATTTT	CASSVIAAPTDTQYF
TRBJ2-3	NA	TRBV9	TRBD2	TGTGCCAGCAGCGCCCGACTAGCGGGGGATTTCACAGATACGCAGTATTTT	CASSARLAGDFTDTQYF
TRBJ2-3	many	TRBV9	NA	TGTGCCAGCAGCGTAATAGCGGAGGGAGATACGCAGTATTTT	CASSVIAEGDTQYF
TRBJ1-4	few	TRBV9	TRBD1	TGTGCCAGCAGCGTTACAGGGGGCGCGAACACTAATGAAAAACTGTTTTTT	CASSVTGGANTNEKLFF